A single sample gave rise to the 14 T cell receptor beta chains below, sequenced in a study of blood T cells in healthy people across ages. Next came a second PCR, run for about 7 to 11 cycles, which used a sample-barcoded 5' primer along with a J-beta primer mix. TCRdb reprocessed the 5' RACE reads via MiXCR and lists one record per CDR3 protein. The data contain 750,000 to 950,000 distinct CDR3 sequences, almost 30% of them seen just once; the ten biggest clones take up 10% to 13%. The sample was also reused in another study, on T cells of mothers and their children.

Sequenced sample: blood. All receptors derive from a woman in her 40s in good health.

The chain employs TRBV7-8 and TRBJ2-3, with D unresolved. CDR1 and CDR2 (germline): SGHVS, FQNEAQ. Trimming removed 1 base at V and 0 bases at J, with 11 bases between. The CDR3 is 16 residues long. The CDR3 reads CASSLGPGPSTDTQYF. For the CDR3, the DNA is TGTGCCAGCAGCTTAGGACCGGGTCCTAGCACAGATACGCAGTATTTT.

The chain links TRBV20-1 to TRBJ2-1; 10 bases line up with TRBD2. The CDR3 runs to 15 residues. Germline V gene lookup returns CDR1 DFQATT and CDR2 SNEGSKA (reference sequence). V was clipped by 3 bases and J by 7 bases; unmatched bases: 9. In nucleotides, the CDR3 is TGCAGTGCTAGCGGACTAGCGGACGGAAAGAATGAGCAGTTCTTC. As protein: CSASGLADGKNEQFF.

A few counts support this clonotype. V and J are TRBV5-1 and TRBJ2-7; D is unresolved. The CDR3 runs to 14 residues. Looked up from germline, CDR1 is SGHRS and CDR2 is YFSETQ. V was pared by 3 bases and J by 3 bases, with 13 bases between. CDR3 amino acids: CASSWTLRIYEQYF. In DNA, the CDR3 is TGCGCCAGCAGCTGGACGTTAAGGATCTACGAGCAGTACTTC.

In this sample, this clonotype turned up many times. The V gene is TRBV7-2, the J gene TRBJ2-7; tentative D call: TRBD2 (6 bases). This CDR3 spans 16 amino acids. The ends were cut back, 5 bases at V and 4 bases at J, with 21 bases in the middle. From germline, CDR1 is SGHTA and CDR2 FQGNSA. The CDR3 DNA is TGTGCCAGCAGCACCGGTCCTTCCTCTGGGGGGTACGAGCAGTACTTC. This sequence encodes CASSTGPSSGGYEQYF.

The chain carries TRBV20-1 and TRBJ1-5, with D perhaps matching TRBD1 (5 bases). Germline V gene data show CDR1 as DFQATT and CDR2 as SNEGSKA (reference sequence). V lost 0 bases, J lost 6 bases, and 12 bases lay in between. The length of the CDR3 is 14 residues. Here the CDR3 reads CSARDGAGTQPQHF. The CDR3 bases are TGCAGTGCTAGAGATGGGGCTGGAACTCAGCCCCAGCATTTT.

This clonotype turned up a few times. The gene calls are TRBV4-1 and TRBJ2-1; perhaps TRBD1 as D (5 bases). This CDR3 has 15 amino acids. V lost 0 bases and J lost 5, with 11 bases in between. Germline CDR1 and CDR2: MGHRA and YSYEKL. CDR3 in amino acids: CASSQDPLTDNEQFF. Written as DNA, the CDR3 is TGCGCCAGCAGCCAAGATCCATTGACAGACAATGAGCAGTTCTTC.

This clonotype came up many times. The V and J genes are TRBV5-1 and TRBJ1-2; D unclear. The germline CDR1 and CDR2 sequences are SGHRS and YFSETQ. Trimming shortened V by 0 bases and J by 8 bases, and 8 bases separated the two germline ends. The CDR3 covers 12 residues. The DNA for the CDR3 is TGCGCCAGCAGCTTGGATCTTTTGGGCTACACCTTC. Its protein is CASSLDLLGYTF.

This clonotype showed up just a few times. V and J are TRBV6-5 and TRBJ2-7; D is perhaps TRBD2 (6 bases). This CDR3 comprises 14 residues. V lost 7 bases to trimming and J lost 4 bases, with 17 bases between them. The germline V gene has CDR1 MNHEY and CDR2 SVGAGI. This CDR3 reads CASTEGGARYEQYF. CDR3 sequence (DNA): TGTGCCAGCACGGAGGGTGGGGCTCGGTACGAGCAGTACTTC.

The sample holds a few counts of this clonotype. Germline and junction disagree at one end, which may indicate a read error. The genes are TRBV3-1 and TRBJ1-5, with D uncertain. Looked up from germline, CDR1 is LGHDT and CDR2 is YNNKEL (reference sequence). This CDR3 contains 14 residues. CDR3 in amino acids: CASSPTQSNQLQHF. Written as DNA, the CDR3 is TGTGCCAGCAGCCCAACACAAAGCAATCAGCTCCAGCATTTT. The entire variable domain, with the rest obtained from reference TRBV3-1 and TRBJ1-5, is as follows: DTAVSQTPKYLVTQMGNDKSIKCEQNLGHDTMYWYKQDSKKFLKIMFSYNNKELIINETVPNRFSPKSPDKAHLNLHINSLELGDSAVYFCASSPTQSNQLQHFGDGTRLSIL.

The chain links TRBV7-9 to TRBJ2-1, with TRBD2 matching over 10 bases. Germline CDR1 SEHNR, CDR2 FQNEAQ (reference sequence). The CDR3 spans 15 residues. Trimming at V came to 5 bases and at J to 4 bases, leaving 5 bases not matched to a gene. CDR3 sequence reads: CASSTKREGYNEQFF. Here the CDR3 DNA reads TGTGCCAGCAGCACTAAGCGGGAGGGTTACAATGAGCAGTTCTTC.

The V call is TRBV20-1, the J call TRBJ2-1; D is perhaps TRBD2 (6 bases). Germline assignment: CDR1 DFQATT and CDR2 SNEGSKA (reference sequence). Trimming pared 3 bases from V and 2 bases from J, leaving 11 bases between. This CDR3 is 14 amino acids long. This CDR3 reads CSARGGGTYNEQFF. The CDR3 DNA is TGCAGTGCTAGGGGGGGTGGAACCTACAATGAGCAGTTCTTC.

There are a few counts of this clonotype. The chain has TRBV13 and TRBJ1-4; 9 positions agree with TRBD1. CDR1 PRHDT and CDR2 FYEKMQ come from the germline V gene (reference sequence). Trimming removed 4 bases from V and 5 bases from J; junction bases left unmatched: 11. The CDR3 extends over 17 amino acids. CDR3 sequence (DNA): TGTGCCAGCAGCTGGTCCCGGGACAGGGAGAGGAATGAAAAACTGTTTTTT. This codes for CASSWSRDRERNEKLFF.

The chain has TRBV5-1 and TRBJ2-1, with D tentatively TRBD1 (7 bases). Germline CDR1 reads SGHRS; CDR2 reads YFSETQ. Trimming removed 0 bases from V and 5 bases from J, with 12 bases in between. This CDR3 spans 15 amino acids. CDR3 region: CASSLGQGGHNEQFF. In DNA form, the CDR3 reads TGCGCCAGCAGCTTGGGGCAGGGGGGTCACAATGAGCAGTTCTTC.

This clonotype was counted ten times or more. The J gene is TRBJ2-4, the V gene TRBV28; TRBD1 agrees at 7 bases. The length of the CDR3 is 16 residues. The germline gives CDR1 MDHEN, CDR2 SYDVKM. V lost 3 bases, J lost 0 bases, and 5 bases stayed unmatched. As DNA, the CDR3 is TGTGCCAGCAGTTTGACTAACAGGGGAGCCAAAAACATTCAGTACTTC. It codes for CASSLTNRGAKNIQYF.